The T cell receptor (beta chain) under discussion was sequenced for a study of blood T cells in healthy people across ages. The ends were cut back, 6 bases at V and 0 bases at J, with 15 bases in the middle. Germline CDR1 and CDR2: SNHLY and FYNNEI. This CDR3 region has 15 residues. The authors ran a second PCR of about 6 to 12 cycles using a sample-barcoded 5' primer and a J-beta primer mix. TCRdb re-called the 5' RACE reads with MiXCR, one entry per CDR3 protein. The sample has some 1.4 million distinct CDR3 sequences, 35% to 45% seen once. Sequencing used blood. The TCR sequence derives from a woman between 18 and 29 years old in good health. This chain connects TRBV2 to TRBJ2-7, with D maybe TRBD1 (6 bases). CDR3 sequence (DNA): TGTGCCAGCAGACCGGAACAGGGCTTCTCCTACGAGCAGTACTTC. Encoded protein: CASRPEQGFSYEQYF.